This is a list of T cell receptor beta chains from one sample in a study of cytomegalovirus exposure and HLA in healthy donors. Here immunoSEQ multiplex PCR was the method, and the copy in TCRdb shows in-frame clones only, minus some. The sample consists of over 250,000 clones, around 90% of them appearing once. Sequenced sample: PBMCs. These receptors all stem from a woman between 25 and 40 years old in good health and CMV-seropositive. CDR3s include the opening cysteine and the closing phenylalanine or tryptophan. Fields, in order: clone size, V gene, D gene, CDR3 length, J gene, CDR3 protein, CDR3 DNA. A D gene is named only where the DNA matches it firmly. Rows give clone size only sometimes, using once, few, many, or a class for an expanded clone.

>NA|TRBV2|NA|15|TRBJ1-3
CASRDYRDNGNTIYF
TGTGCCAGCAGGGACTACAGGGATAACGGAAACACCATATATTTT
>NA|TRBV4-3|NA|15|TRBJ1-4
CASSPLRATNEKLFF
TGCGCCAGCAGCCCGCTGAGGGCAACTAATGAAAAACTGTTTTTT
>NA|TRBV9|TRBD2|14|TRBJ2-7
CASSRAGASYEQYF
TGTGCCAGCAGTCGAGCGGGGGCCTCCTACGAGCAGTACTTC
>NA|TRBV21-1|NA|9|TRBJ2-1
CASPQQQFF
TGTGCCAGCCCACAACAGCAGTTCTTC
>NA|TRBV5-6|NA|15|TRBJ2-7
CASSGGLVGVYEQYF
TGTGCCAGCAGCGGGGGACTCGTAGGGGTCTACGAGCAGTACTTC
>NA|TRBV28|NA|12|TRBJ2-5
CASSRGRETQYF
TGTGCCAGCAGCCGGGGGAGGGAGACCCAGTACTTC
>once|TRBV2|TRBD1|15|TRBJ1-1
CASKRTGNLNTEAFF
TGTGCCAGCAAAAGGACAGGGAATTTGAACACTGAAGCTTTCTTT
>NA|TRBV28|NA|22|TRBJ1-5
CASSRDITEGIDGTYSNQPQHF
TGTGCCAGCAGCCGCGATATCACAGAGGGCATAGACGGGACCTATAGCAATCAGCCCCAGCATTTT
>NA|TRBV27|TRBD2|14|TRBJ2-1
CASGTSGSLAEQFF
TGTGCCAGCGGGACTAGCGGGAGTTTAGCCGAGCAGTTCTTC
>once|TRBV5-1|NA|15|TRBJ2-7
CASSPYAGDTYEQYF
TGCGCCAGCAGCCCGTACGCAGGGGATACCTACGAGCAGTACTTC
>NA|TRBV28|TRBD1|15|TRBJ2-2
CASSFLQGVAGELFF
TGTGCCAGCAGTTTTTTGCAGGGGGTAGCCGGGGAGCTGTTTTTT
>NA|TRBV18|NA|15|TRBJ2-4
CASSPGEWAKNIQYF
TGTGCCAGCTCACCAGGGGAGTGGGCCAAAAACATTCAGTACTTC
>NA|TRBV10-3|TRBD1|15|TRBJ1-3
CAINGQGLSGNTIYF
TGTGCCATCAACGGACAGGGCCTATCTGGAAACACCATATATTTT
>NA|TRBV28|NA|14|TRBJ1-1
CASTLGVMNTEAFF
TGTGCCAGCACCCTTGGGGTCATGAACACTGAAGCTTTCTTT
>NA|TRBV4-3|TRBD2|15|TRBJ2-1
CASSPRTSGGVLQFF
TGCGCCAGCAGCCCCCGGACTAGCGGGGGGGTACTGCAGTTCTTC
>NA|TRBV6-5|TRBD1|15|TRBJ1-1
CASRPPQGRNTEAFF
TGTGCCAGCAGGCCTCCACAGGGGCGTAACACTGAAGCTTTCTTT